This TCR beta chain was sequenced during a study of blood T cell repertoires in COVID-19. Whole-study context: T cells, B-cell-depleted T cells, or PBMCs provided the cDNA or gDNA that served as material.

CDR1 is SGHKS, CDR2 YYEKEE, per germline (reference sequence). The CDR3 has 14 amino acids. V lost 5 bases, J lost 3 bases, and 11 bases lay in between. The method was immunoSEQ multiplex PCR; TCRdb's version includes in-frame clones alone and lacks a portion of them. The sample shows under 150,000 clones, roughly 80% of them seen only once. The sequence derives from a woman aged 60 to 75 with acute or convalescent COVID-19. The sample taken for sequencing was peripheral blood. The chain has TRBV5-5 and TRBJ1-4; tentatively, D is TRBD1 (5 bases). The CDR3 coding sequence is TGTGCCAGCAGTCCAGGGATAGCTAATGAAAAACTGTTTTTT. Translated, it gives CASSPGIANEKLFF.